This entry lists 8 T cell receptor beta chains sequenced from one sample in a study of blood T cell repertoires in COVID-19. Sequencing was performed with immunoSEQ multiplex PCR; in TCRdb, only in-frame clones are kept and a portion is missing. The sample has tens of thousands of clones, around 91% seen once. The specimen sequenced was peripheral blood. The receptors were gathered from a woman older than 75 with active or convalescent COVID-19.

The chain uses TRBV12-3 or TRBV12-4 and TRBJ2-7, with 8 bases fitting TRBD2. The CDR3 covers 13 residues. The J segment lost 5 bases and the V segment lost 6 bases, leaving 6 bases of the junction unmatched. The CDR3 reads CASSRTSNHEQYF. The CDR3 nucleotides read TGTGCCAGCAGCAGGACTAGCAACCACGAGCAGTACTTC.

J is TRBJ2-3 and V is TRBV5-1; perhaps TRBD1 as D (5 bases). Germline assignment: CDR1 SGHRS and CDR2 YFSETQ. CDR3 length: 16 amino acids. V was cut by 1 base and J by 2 bases, with 14 bases left in between. CDR3 sequence: CASSLMASRATDTQYF. CDR3 DNA sequence: TGCGCCAGCAGCTTGATGGCCTCCAGGGCCACAGATACGCAGTATTTT.

This chain links TRBV4-2 with TRBJ2-1; D may be TRBD2 (7 bases). Germline-derived CDR1 and CDR2 are LGHNA and YNFKEQ. The CDR3 length is 19 residues. Between the trimmed V and J ends, which lost 5 bases and 1 base, there was a span of 24 bases. The chain's CDR3 is CASSSRGGGSPQSYNEQFF. For the CDR3, the DNA is TGTGCCAGCAGCTCAAGGGGGGGCGGGAGTCCCCAATCCTACAATGAGCAGTTCTTC.

This clone was seen only a few times. CDR3 nucleotide sequence: TGTGCCAGCAGTGAAGGGCCACAGGGGCCCTACGAGCAGTACTTC. This encodes CASSEGPQGPYEQYF. The rearrangement uses TRBV6-1 and TRBJ2-7; TRBD1 agrees at 7 bases. CDR1 is MNHNS and CDR2 is SASEGT in the germline V gene. The V segment lost 1 base and the J segment 2 bases; nucleotides outside the gene matches: 5. The CDR3 runs 15 residues.

The rearrangement uses TRBV27 and TRBJ1-5, with D perhaps matching TRBD1 (6 bases). The CDR3 is 15 residues long. V lost 9 bases and J lost 6, with 21 bases in between. Germline V gives CDR1 MNHEY, CDR2 SMNVEV (reference sequence). The CDR3 coding sequence is TGTGCCAGTGGGGCCCCCACAGGGAATGGTCAGCCCCAGCATTTT. It encodes CASGAPTGNGQPQHF.

The chain recombines TRBV3-1 (or the pseudogene TRBV3-2) with TRBJ1-2; D gene uncertain. The CDR3 is 15 residues long. In germline, CDR1 is LGHDT, CDR2 YNNKEL (reference sequence). Trimming took off 2 bases at V and 8 bases at J, with 18 bases between the two ends. The CDR3: CASSQRDTYGGGYTF. The CDR3 nucleotides are TGTGCCAGCAGCCAAAGAGACACCTATGGAGGGGGCTACACCTTC.

Comments on this clone: The sample holds other DNA sequences that translate to the same CDR3. The V call is TRBV2, the J call TRBJ1-1, with 8 nucleotides matching TRBD1. The CDR3 totals 13 residues. V lost 6 bases, J lost 5 bases, and 5 bases stayed unmatched. The germline V gene encodes CDR1 SNHLY and CDR2 FYNNEI. For the CDR3, the DNA is TGTGCCAGCAGGTTACAGGGGGGGACTGAAGCTTTCTTT. It yields the protein CASRLQGGTEAFF.

CDR3 region: CASSPRPGGRDNEQFF. The CDR3, as DNA: TGTGCCAGCAGCCCACGCCCGGGAGGGAGGGACAATGAGCAGTTCTTC. This chain joins TRBV6-2 or TRBV6-3 and TRBJ2-1; 8 bases are a match to TRBD2. The V gene end was trimmed by 6 bases and the J gene end by 5 bases; junction bases not matched to a gene: 12. Germline CDR1 reads MNHEY; CDR2 reads SVGEGT. This CDR3 has 16 residues.